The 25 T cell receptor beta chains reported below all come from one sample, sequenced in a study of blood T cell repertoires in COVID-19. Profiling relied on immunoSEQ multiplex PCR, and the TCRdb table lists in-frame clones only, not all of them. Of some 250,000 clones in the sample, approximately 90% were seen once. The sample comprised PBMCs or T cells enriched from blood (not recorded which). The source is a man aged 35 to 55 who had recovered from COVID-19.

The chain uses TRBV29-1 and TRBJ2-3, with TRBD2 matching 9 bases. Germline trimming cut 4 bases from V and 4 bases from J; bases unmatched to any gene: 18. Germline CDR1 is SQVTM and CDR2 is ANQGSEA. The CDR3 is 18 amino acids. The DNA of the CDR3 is TGCAGCGTTGCCGCTCCGAGCCTAGCGGGGAGGGCCTCAGATACGCAGTATTTT. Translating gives CSVAAPSLAGRASDTQYF.

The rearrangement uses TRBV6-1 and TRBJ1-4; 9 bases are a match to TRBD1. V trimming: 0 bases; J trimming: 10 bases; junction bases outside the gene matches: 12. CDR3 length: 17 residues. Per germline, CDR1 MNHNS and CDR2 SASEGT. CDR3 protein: CASSEARTGTGKGKLFF. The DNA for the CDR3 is TGTGCCAGCAGTGAAGCTAGGACCGGGACAGGGAAGGGAAAACTGTTTTTT.

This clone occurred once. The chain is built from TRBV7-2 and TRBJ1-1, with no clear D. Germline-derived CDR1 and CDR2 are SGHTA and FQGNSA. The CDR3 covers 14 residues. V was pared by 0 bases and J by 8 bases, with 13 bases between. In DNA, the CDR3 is TGTGCCAGCAGCTTAGCAAGTGACGGCAGGGAAGCTTTCTTT. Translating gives CASSLASDGREAFF.

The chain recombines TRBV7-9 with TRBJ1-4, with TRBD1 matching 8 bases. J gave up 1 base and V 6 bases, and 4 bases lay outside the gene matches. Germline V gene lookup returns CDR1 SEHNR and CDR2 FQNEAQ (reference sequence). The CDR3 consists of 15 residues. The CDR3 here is CASRLDRGTNEKLFF. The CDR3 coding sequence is TGTGCCAGCAGACTTGACAGGGGAACTAATGAAAAACTGTTTTTT.

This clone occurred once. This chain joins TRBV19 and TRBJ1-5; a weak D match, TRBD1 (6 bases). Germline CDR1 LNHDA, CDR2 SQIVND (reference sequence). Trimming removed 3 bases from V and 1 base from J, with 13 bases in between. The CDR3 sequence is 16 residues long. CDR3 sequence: CASSIHRVSSNQPQHF. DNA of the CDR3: TGTGCCAGTAGTATCCACAGGGTAAGCAGCAATCAGCCCCAGCATTTT.

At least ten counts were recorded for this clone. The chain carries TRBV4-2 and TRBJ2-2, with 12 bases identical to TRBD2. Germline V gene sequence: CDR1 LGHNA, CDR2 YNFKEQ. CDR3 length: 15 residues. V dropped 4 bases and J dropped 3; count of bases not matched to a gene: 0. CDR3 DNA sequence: TGTGCCAGCAGCCGACTAGCGGGAGACACCGGGGAGCTGTTTTTT. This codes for CASSRLAGDTGELFF.

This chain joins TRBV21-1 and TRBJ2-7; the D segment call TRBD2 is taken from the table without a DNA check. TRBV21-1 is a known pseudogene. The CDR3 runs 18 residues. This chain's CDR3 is CAISKQTSGKRGYYEQYF. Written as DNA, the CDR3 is TGTGCCATCAGCAAACAGACTAGCGGGAAAAGGGGCTACTACGAGCAGTACTTC.

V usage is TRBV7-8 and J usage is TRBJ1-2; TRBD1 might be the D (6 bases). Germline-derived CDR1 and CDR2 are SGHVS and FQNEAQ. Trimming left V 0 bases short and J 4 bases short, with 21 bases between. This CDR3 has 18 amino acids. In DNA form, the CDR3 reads TGTGCCAGCAGCTTAGCGCCAGGCGGACAGCGCAGCCCCTATGGCTACACCTTC. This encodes CASSLAPGGQRSPYGYTF.

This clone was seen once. The CDR3 sequence: CASSPVTGLLAEAFF. CDR3 sequence (DNA): TGTGCCAGCTCACCAGTCACAGGGCTTCTCGCTGAAGCTTTCTTT. The J gene is TRBJ1-1, the V gene TRBV18; possible D gene TRBD1, 6 bases. The ends were cut back, 2 bases at V and 6 bases at J, with 16 bases in the middle. The germline gives CDR1 KGHSH, CDR2 LQKENI. The CDR3 extends over 15 amino acids.

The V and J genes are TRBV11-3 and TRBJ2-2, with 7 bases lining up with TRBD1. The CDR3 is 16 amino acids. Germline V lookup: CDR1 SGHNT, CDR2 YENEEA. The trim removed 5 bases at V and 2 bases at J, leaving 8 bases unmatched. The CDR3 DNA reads TGTGCCAGCAGCGGTACAGGGGAATTAAACACCGGGGAGCTGTTTTTT. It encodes CASSGTGELNTGELFF.

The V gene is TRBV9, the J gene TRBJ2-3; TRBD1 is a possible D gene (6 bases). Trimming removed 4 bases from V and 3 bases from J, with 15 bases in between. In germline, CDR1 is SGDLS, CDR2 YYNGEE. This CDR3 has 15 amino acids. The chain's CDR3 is CASSPRVGGTDTQYF. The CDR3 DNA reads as TGTGCCAGCAGCCCCCGAGTAGGGGGAACAGATACGCAGTATTTT.

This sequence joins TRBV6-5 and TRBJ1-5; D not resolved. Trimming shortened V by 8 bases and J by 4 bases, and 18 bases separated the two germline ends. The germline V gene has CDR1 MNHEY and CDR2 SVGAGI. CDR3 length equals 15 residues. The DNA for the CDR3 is TGTGCCAGCCTCCCTGTAACCCAGAGGAATCAGCCCCAGCATTTT. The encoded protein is CASLPVTQRNQPQHF.

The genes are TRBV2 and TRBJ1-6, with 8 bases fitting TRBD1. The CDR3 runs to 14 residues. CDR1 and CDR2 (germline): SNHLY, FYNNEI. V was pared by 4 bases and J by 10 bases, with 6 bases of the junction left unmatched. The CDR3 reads CASSGTGIGSPLHF. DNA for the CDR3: TGTGCCAGCAGTGGGACAGGGATAGGATCACCCCTCCACTTT.

The CDR3 region is CTSSQLRGTDEKLFF. The CDR3 DNA reads TGCACCAGCAGCCAATTGCGCGGGACAGATGAAAAACTGTTTTTT. The chain joins TRBV1 to TRBJ1-4; the table's D call, TRBD1, has no DNA check behind it. TRBV1 is a known pseudogene. There are 15 residues in the CDR3.

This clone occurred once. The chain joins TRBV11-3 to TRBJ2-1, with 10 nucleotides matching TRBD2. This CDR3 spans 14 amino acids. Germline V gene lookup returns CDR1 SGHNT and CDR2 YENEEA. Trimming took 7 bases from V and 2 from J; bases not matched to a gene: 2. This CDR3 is CASKSGGAYNEQFF. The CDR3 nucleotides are TGTGCCAGCAAAAGCGGGGGGGCCTACAATGAGCAGTTCTTC. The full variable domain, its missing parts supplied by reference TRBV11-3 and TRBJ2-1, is EAGVVQSPRYKIIEKKQPVAFWCNPISGHNTLYWYLQNLGQGPELLIRYENEEAVDDSQLPKDRFSAERLKGVDSTLKIQPAELGDSAVYLCASKSGGAYNEQFFGPGTRLTVL.

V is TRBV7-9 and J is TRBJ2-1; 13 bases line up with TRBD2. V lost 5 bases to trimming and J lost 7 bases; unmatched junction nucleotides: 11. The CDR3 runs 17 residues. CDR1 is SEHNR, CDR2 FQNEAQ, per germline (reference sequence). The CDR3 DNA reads TGTGCCAGCAGCCCCAGGACTAGCGGGAGAGGTATAAATGAGCAGTTCTTC. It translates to CASSPRTSGRGINEQFF.

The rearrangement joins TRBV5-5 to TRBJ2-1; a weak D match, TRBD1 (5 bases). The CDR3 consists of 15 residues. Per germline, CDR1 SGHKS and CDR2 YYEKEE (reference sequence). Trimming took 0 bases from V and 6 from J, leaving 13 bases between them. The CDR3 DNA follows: TGTGCCAGCAGCTTGGAAAGGGGTCGCGGCAATGAGCAGTTCTTC. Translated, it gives CASSLERGRGNEQFF. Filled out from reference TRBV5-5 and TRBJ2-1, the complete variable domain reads DAGVTQSPTHLIKTRGQQVTLRCSPISGHKSVSWYQQVLGQGPQFIFQYYEKEERGRGNFPDRFSARQFPNYSSELNVNALLLGDSALYLCASSLERGRGNEQFFGPGTRLTVL.

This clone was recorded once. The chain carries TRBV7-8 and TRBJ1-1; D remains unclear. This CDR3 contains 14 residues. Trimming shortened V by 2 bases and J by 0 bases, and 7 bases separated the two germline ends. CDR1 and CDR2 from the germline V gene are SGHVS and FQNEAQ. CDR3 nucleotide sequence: TGTGCCAGCAGCTTATGGGCAGTGAACACTGAAGCTTTCTTT. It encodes CASSLWAVNTEAFF.

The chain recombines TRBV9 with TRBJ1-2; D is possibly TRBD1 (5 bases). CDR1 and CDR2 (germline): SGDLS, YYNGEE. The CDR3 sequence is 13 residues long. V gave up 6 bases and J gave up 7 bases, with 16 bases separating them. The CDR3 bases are TGTGCCAGCACCCTAGACGGGGGTACTGGCTACACCTTC. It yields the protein CASTLDGGTGYTF.

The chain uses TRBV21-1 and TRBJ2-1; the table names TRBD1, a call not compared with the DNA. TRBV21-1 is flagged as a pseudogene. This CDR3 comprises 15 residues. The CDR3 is CASREGTGSYNEQFF. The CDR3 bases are TGTGCCAGCCGCGAGGGGACAGGGAGTTACAATGAGCAGTTCTTC.

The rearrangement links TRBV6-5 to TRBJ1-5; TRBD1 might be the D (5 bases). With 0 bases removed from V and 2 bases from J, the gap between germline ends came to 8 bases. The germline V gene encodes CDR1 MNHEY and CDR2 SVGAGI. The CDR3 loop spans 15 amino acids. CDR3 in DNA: TGTGCCAGCAGTTACTCGGGCAGGGGCAATCAGCCCCAGCATTTT. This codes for CASSYSGRGNQPQHF.

The CDR3 loop is CASSPPGGGKETQYF. The CDR3 region has the DNA TGTGCCAGCTCACCACCCGGTGGGGGGAAAGAGACCCAGTACTTC. V usage is TRBV18 and J usage is TRBJ2-5, with a possible D match to TRBD2 (6 bases). This CDR3 is 15 amino acids long. From germline, CDR1 is KGHSH and CDR2 LQKENI. V shed 0 bases and J shed 3 bases, with 11 bases lying between them.

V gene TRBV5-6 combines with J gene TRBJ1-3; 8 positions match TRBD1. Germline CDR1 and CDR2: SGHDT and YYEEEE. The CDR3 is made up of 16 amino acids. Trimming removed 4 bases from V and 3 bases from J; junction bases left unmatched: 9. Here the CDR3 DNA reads TGTGCCAGCAGCACCCGGACAGGGCCGTATGGAAACACCATATATTTT. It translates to CASSTRTGPYGNTIYF.

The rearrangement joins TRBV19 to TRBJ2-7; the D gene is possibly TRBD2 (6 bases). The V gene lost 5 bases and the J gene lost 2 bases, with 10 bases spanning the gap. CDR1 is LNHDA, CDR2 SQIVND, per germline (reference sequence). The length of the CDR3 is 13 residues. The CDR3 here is CASSFWGAYEQYF. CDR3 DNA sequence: TGTGCCAGTAGTTTCTGGGGGGCCTACGAGCAGTACTTC.

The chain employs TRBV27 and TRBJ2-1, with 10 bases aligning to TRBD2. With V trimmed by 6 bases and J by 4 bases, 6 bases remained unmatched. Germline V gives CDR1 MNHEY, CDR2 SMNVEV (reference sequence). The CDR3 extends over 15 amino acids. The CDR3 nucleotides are TGTGCCAGCAGAACTCTAGCGGGAGCTTACAATGAGCAGTTCTTC. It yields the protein CASRTLAGAYNEQFF.